This TCR beta chain came from a study of T cells after somatic rescue of genetic block. Trimming removed 3 bases at V and 9 bases at J, with 27 bases between. In germline, CDR1 is KGHSH, CDR2 LQKENI. CDR3 length: 17 residues. Assay: immunoSEQ multiplex PCR; the TCRdb copy retains only in-frame clones and omits some. The table lists roughly 15,000 clones, approximately 79% of them singletons, with about a fifth in the top ten. This clone was counted between two and nine times. This TCR came from a boy between 10 and 17 years old. The chain carries TRBV18 and TRBJ2-7; D tentatively fits TRBD1 or TRBD2 (5 bases each). The sample was peripheral blood mononuclear cells (PBMCs). In DNA, the CDR3 is TGTGCCAGCTCACCGTCAAGGGGAGAGGATACGGCGACGGGGCAGTACTTC. Translating gives CASSPSRGEDTATGQYF.